This TCR beta chain was found in a study of CD8 T cells in Susac syndrome. With random hexamers, reverse transcription was performed on roughly 0.5 to 1 ug of RNA. TCRdb reanalysed the immunoSEQ multiplex PCR reads using MiXCR and keeps one entry per CDR3 protein. Among about 200,000 distinct CDR3 sequences, about 95% were seen once, and the ten largest hold approximately 0.1%. This CDR3 comprises 11 residues. Trimming shortened V by 5 bases and J by 0 bases, and 4 bases separated the two germline ends. Germline lookup yields CDR1 DFQATT and CDR2 SNEGSKA (reference sequence). The clonotype was recovered from a human donor in good health. Sequencing was carried out using CD4+ T cells from PBMCs. V gene TRBV20-1 combines with J gene TRBJ1-1; no firm D call. The CDR3 DNA sequence: TGCAGTGCTGCGGTGAACACTGAAGCTTTCTTT. Translating gives CSAAVNTEAFF.